The clone carrying this T cell receptor beta chain was found a few times. The data originate from a study of beta chain features in type 1 diabetes. Reverse transcribing all isolated RNA meant expressed TCRB transcripts were sequenced. Sequencing used immunoSEQ multiplex PCR; TCRdb keeps in-frame clones, though not all of them. This table has 200,000 to 250,000 clones, 27% appearing once. The sequenced sample consisted of central memory CD4+ T cells from blood. This clonotype was sampled from a man aged 25-45 years in good health.

The CDR3 sequence is CASSSEGQVSEQFF. CDR3 coding DNA: TGTGCCAGCAGCAGTGAGGGACAGGTCAGTGAGCAGTTCTTC. This chain joins TRBV9 and TRBJ2-1; 8 bases match TRBD1. This CDR3 is built from 14 residues. The V and J ends lost 4 bases and 9 bases, in that order; junction bases with no gene match: 9. Germline CDR1 is SGDLS and CDR2 is YYNGEE.